The 20 T cell receptor beta chains reported below all come from one sample, sequenced in a study of vaccination and CD4 T cells after COVID-19. Their recognized antigens are unknown. Sample treatment: approximately 10-day PBMC culture with coronavirus spike peptide pools or control peptides (ViraFEST assay). The assay that was used to sequence DNA from cultured CD4+ T cells was the Oncomine TCR Beta short-read assay. Each CDR3 protein is one row after TCRdb ran MiXCR on the PCR reads. Of about 20,000 distinct CDR3 sequences listed, roughly three fifths are singletons. The source material was CD4+ T cells from blood, cultured in vitro, sampled after SARS-CoV-2 vaccination. The receptors were sampled from a human donor who had recovered from COVID-19.

The sample holds one count of this clonotype. The rearrangement uses TRBV3-1 and TRBJ1-6, with 7 bases matching TRBD1. After removal of 6 bases from V and 9 bases from J, the junction contained 8 bases not matched to a gene. CDR3 length: 14 residues. Germline CDR1 LGHDT, CDR2 YNNKEL (reference sequence). CDR3 DNA sequence: TGTGCCAGCAGTGACAGGGAAGGGGGTTCACCCCTCCACTTT. Translating it yields CASSDREGGSPLHF.

The gene calls are TRBV7-8 and TRBJ1-2; D gene uncertain. The CDR3 consists of 15 residues. V dropped 2 bases and J dropped 8 bases, with 18 bases sitting between them. The germline V gene has CDR1 SGHVS and CDR2 FQNEAQ. CDR3 nucleotide sequence: TGTGCCAGCAGCTTAAACCCTGAACCTTTGCGGGGCTACACCTTC. It translates to CASSLNPEPLRGYTF.

This clonotype was counted only a few times. The rearrangement uses TRBV7-8 and TRBJ2-1, with 9 bases matching TRBD1. The germline V gene has CDR1 SGHVS and CDR2 FQNEAQ. Germline trimming cut 4 bases from V and 4 bases from J; bases unmatched to any gene: 8. This CDR3 has 16 residues. In DNA form, the CDR3 reads TGTGCCAGCAGCTCAACGGGACAGGGACGATACAATGAGCAGTTCTTC. Protein product: CASSSTGQGRYNEQFF.

In its sample, this clonotype was seen a few times. The chain carries TRBV7-2 and TRBJ2-5; D assignment may be TRBD1 or TRBD2 (5 bases each). V was clipped by 6 bases and J by 5 bases, with 13 bases between them. The length of the CDR3 is 13 residues. The germline CDR1 and CDR2 sequences are SGHTA and FQGNSA. CDR3 amino acids: CASRDGGTETQYF. The DNA of the CDR3 is TGTGCCAGCAGGGATGGTGGGACGGAGACCCAGTACTTC.

There are a few counts of this clonotype. Here the CDR3 reads CASSMTGGSEAFF. CDR3 DNA: TGCGCCAGCAGTATGACAGGGGGATCTGAAGCTTTCTTT. The chain couples TRBV10-1 to TRBJ1-1, with 9 bases matching TRBD1. This CDR3 region has 13 residues. V shed 5 bases, J shed 6 bases, and the junction held 4 bases outside the gene matches. The germline V gene encodes CDR1 WNHNN and CDR2 SYGVQD (reference sequence).

The V call is TRBV7-9, the J call TRBJ2-1, with 7 bases matching TRBD1. Germline CDR1 and CDR2: SEHNR and FQNEAQ (reference sequence). The CDR3 loop spans 15 amino acids. Trimming at V came to 4 bases and at J to 7 bases, leaving 10 bases not matched to a gene. CDR3 amino acids: CASSSRDSVGNEQFF. CDR3 in DNA: TGTGCCAGCAGCTCCCGGGACAGCGTCGGGAATGAGCAGTTCTTC.

This chain joins TRBV3-1 and TRBJ1-5; tentative D call: TRBD1 (5 bases). Germline V gene data show CDR1 as LGHDT and CDR2 as YNNKEL (reference sequence). This CDR3 spans 14 amino acids. V was clipped by 4 bases and J by 3 bases, with 10 bases between them. The CDR3 spells CASSRMGDNQPQHF. The CDR3 nucleotides read TGTGCCAGCAGCCGTATGGGGGACAATCAGCCCCAGCATTTT.

The rearrangement links TRBV19 to TRBJ2-5, with TRBD1 matching 9 bases. Germline CDR1 reads LNHDA; CDR2 reads SQIVND (reference sequence). J lost 2 bases, V lost 5 bases, and 6 bases had no gene match. The CDR3 spans 15 residues. The CDR3 loop reads CASSRGTGRQETQYF. CDR3 bases: TGTGCCAGTAGTCGGGGGACAGGGAGACAAGAGACCCAGTACTTC.

The V gene is TRBV2, the J gene TRBJ1-4; D gene ambiguous. CDR1 SNHLY and CDR2 FYNNEI come from the germline V gene. V was shortened by 6 bases and J by 11 bases, with 10 bases between the two germline ends. This CDR3 contains 11 residues. CDR3 sequence reads: CASSPGNKLFF. The CDR3 region has the DNA TGTGCCAGCAGCCCTGGGAATAAACTGTTTTTT.

This chain links TRBV6-2 or TRBV6-3 with TRBJ1-5; 10 nucleotides align to TRBD1. This CDR3 spans 12 amino acids. After removal of 10 bases from V and 7 bases from J, the junction contained 4 bases not matched to a gene. Germline-derived CDR1 and CDR2 are MNHEY and SVGEGT. For the CDR3, the DNA is TGTGCCATCTGGGACAGGGGCCAGCCCCAGCATTTT. This codes for CAIWDRGQPQHF.

The chain recombines TRBV6-5 with TRBJ1-1, with 8 bases matching TRBD1. Unmatched junction bases numbered 5, after V lost 2 bases and J lost 3 bases. This CDR3 comprises 15 residues. Germline V gene sequence: CDR1 MNHEY, CDR2 SVGAGI. CDR3 protein: CASSYAPDRDTEAFF. The DNA for the CDR3 is TGTGCCAGCAGTTACGCCCCGGACAGGGACACTGAAGCTTTCTTT.

The chain links TRBV6-1 to TRBJ1-1, with D perhaps matching TRBD1 (5 bases). The germline V and J ends were trimmed by 3 bases and 1 base, with 9 bases remaining between them. This CDR3 is built from 14 residues. CDR1 is MNHNS and CDR2 is SASEGT in the germline V gene. CDR3 in DNA: TGTGCCAGCAGTGACGGGACGGGGAACACTGAAGCTTTCTTT. Translated: CASSDGTGNTEAFF.

V and J are TRBV28 and TRBJ2-3; 7 nucleotides agree with TRBD2. From germline, CDR1 is MDHEN and CDR2 SYDVKM. V gave up 4 bases and J gave up 2 bases; unmatched junction bases: 12. This CDR3 contains 17 residues. The CDR3 sequence is CASSSARSSGYTDTQYF. CDR3 bases: TGTGCCAGCAGTTCCGCTCGGTCTAGCGGTTACACAGATACGCAGTATTTT.

The genes are TRBV4-3 and TRBJ2-5, with 10 bases matching TRBD2. V was clipped by 5 bases and J by 1 base; unmatched bases: 7. Germline V gene sequence: CDR1 LGHNA, CDR2 YSLEER. The CDR3 runs to 16 residues. The CDR3 DNA sequence: TGCGCCAGCAGCTTAATCAGCGGGGGGGGCCAAGAGACCCAGTACTTC. Translation: CASSLISGGGQETQYF.

DNA for the CDR3: TGCAGTGCTAGATCCGACACCTCTGATGGCTACACCTTC. This encodes CSARSDTSDGYTF. The chain employs TRBV20-1 and TRBJ1-2; D is unclear. This CDR3 spans 13 amino acids. V was clipped by 2 bases and J by 6 bases, with 13 bases between them. Germline CDR1 and CDR2: DFQATT and SNEGSKA (reference sequence).

The CDR3 coding sequence is TGTGCCAGCAGTTACCGTTTAGCCGGGGAGCTGTTTTTT. Its translation is CASSYRLAGELFF. The chain uses TRBV6-5 and TRBJ2-2; D is undetermined. From germline, CDR1 is MNHEY and CDR2 SVGAGI. The CDR3 consists of 13 residues. The V end lost 2 bases, the J end lost 6 bases, and 7 bases lay between the germline ends.

The chain combines TRBV6-1 with TRBJ2-7; 12 bases map to TRBD2. After removal of 6 bases from V and 0 bases from J, the junction contained 12 bases not matched to a gene. Germline lookup yields CDR1 MNHNS and CDR2 SASEGT. The CDR3 totals 18 residues. CDR3 sequence: CASRGRLAGVINSYEQYF. The CDR3 DNA reads as TGTGCCAGCAGGGGTCGACTAGCGGGAGTTATTAACTCCTACGAGCAGTACTTC.

The rearrangement joins TRBV19 to TRBJ1-2, with a weak D call TRBD1 (5 bases). The CDR3 contains 13 residues. The germline CDR1 and CDR2 sequences are LNHDA and SQIVND (reference sequence). V lost 6 bases, J lost 1 base, and 9 bases lay in between. The CDR3 DNA reads as TGTGCCAGTAGGGGGACGGGTAACTATGGCTACACCTTC. This codes for CASRGTGNYGYTF.

The rearrangement uses TRBV7-2 and TRBJ2-1; TRBD1 aligns across 10 bases. The DNA end lines up better with TRBJ2-7; the J call may be wrong. The germline V gene encodes CDR1 SGHTA and CDR2 FQGNSA. CDR3 size: 15 residues. CDR3 sequence reads: CASSSRQGAHREQYF. The CDR3 DNA reads as TGTGCCAGCAGCTCCAGACAGGGGGCCCATCGCGAGCAGTACTTC.

This chain connects TRBV19 to TRBJ2-7; D perhaps matches TRBD1 (7 bases). Germline loops: CDR1 LNHDA, CDR2 SQIVND (reference sequence). The CDR3 has 15 residues. V was shortened by 4 bases and J by 4 bases, with 17 bases between the two germline ends. In nucleotides, the CDR3 is TGTGCCAGTAGTACATCGGGGGACAGCTCTTACGAGCAGTACTTC. This gives the protein CASSTSGDSSYEQYF.